This TCR beta chain was identified in a study of CD8 T cells in ankylosing spondylitis. General study results and limits: Disease-associated clones were reportedly significantly overrepresented in matched ankylosing spondylitis synovial fluid. Some motif variants were previously reported in reactive arthritis synovial fluid and blood. With a CD8+ phenotype, disease-linked clones were relatively rare in peripheral blood.

A quantitative 5'-RACE method, one with molecular barcodes, was used to make TCR beta libraries. TCRdb passed the 5' RACE reads through MiXCR, listing each CDR3 protein once. The profile covers around 120,000 distinct CDR3 sequences, with roughly 8.8% appearing a single time and 3.3% taken by the ten largest. This clonotype has a count of ten or more. As yet, its antigen is unknown. Input material: blood, either unsorted or a sorted T cell fraction (not recorded which). This TCR came from a male donor with ankylosing spondylitis or in good health (not recorded which).

The DNA of the CDR3 is TGTGCCAGCAGCTTGTCCAGCGGGGGCGTAGATACGCAGTATTTT. It specifies CASSLSSGGVDTQYF. The chain is built from TRBV7-9 and TRBJ2-3; 8 nucleotides align to TRBD2. Trimming took 3 bases from V and 5 from J; bases not matched to a gene: 7. The CDR3 spans 15 residues. Germline loops: CDR1 SEHNR, CDR2 FQNEAQ (reference sequence). Complete variable domain (other parts from reference TRBV7-9 and TRBJ2-3): DTGVSQNPRHKITKRGQNVTFRCDPISEHNRLYWYRQTLGQGPEFLTYFQNEAQLEKSRLLSDRFSAERPKGSFSTLEIQRTEQGDSAMYLCASSLSSGGVDTQYFGPGTRLTVL.